What follows are 3 T cell receptor beta chains derived from one specimen sequenced in a study of cytomegalovirus exposure and HLA in healthy donors. Researchers ran the PCR with 60 Vbeta and 13 Jbeta primers. Sequencing used immunoSEQ multiplex PCR; TCRdb keeps in-frame clones, though not all of them. The profile shows just over 150,000 clones, roughly 80% of them singletons. Sequences were obtained from PBMCs. The receptors here all came from a woman in her 40s in good health and CMV-seronegative.

This clone was seen just once. This chain uses TRBV7-2 with TRBJ2-1; 13 nucleotides match TRBD2. The germline CDR1 and CDR2 sequences are SGHTA and FQGNSA. Germline trimming cut 5 bases from V and 8 bases from J; bases unmatched to any gene: 6. The CDR3 runs to 15 residues. CDR3 coding DNA: TGTGCCAGCAGCGCGGGACTAGCGGGGTGGCATGAGCAGTTCTTC. This gives the protein CASSAGLAGWHEQFF.

This clone appeared a few times. The chain carries TRBV15 and TRBJ1-1; 7 nucleotides align to TRBD1. V dropped 6 bases and J dropped 1; count of bases not matched to a gene: 5. The V gene's germline CDR1 is LNHNV and CDR2 YYDKDF (reference sequence). CDR3 length equals 14 residues. The chain's CDR3 is CATRTRGENTEAFF. Here the CDR3 DNA reads TGTGCCACCAGGACCAGGGGGGAGAACACTGAAGCTTTCTTT.

V gene TRBV5-1 combines with J gene TRBJ1-2; the D is unclear. V shed 0 bases and J shed 2 bases, with 5 bases lying between them. The CDR3 sequence is 13 residues long. Germline V lookup: CDR1 SGHRS, CDR2 YFSETQ. The CDR3 nucleotides read TGCGCCAGCAGCTTGGAGGAGAACTATGGCTACACCTTC. It translates to CASSLEENYGYTF.